This T cell receptor (beta chain) stems from a study of cytomegalovirus exposure and HLA in healthy donors. Amplification used 60 Vbeta primers and 13 Jbeta primers. Data came from immunoSEQ multiplex PCR; TCRdb stores just in-frame clones and leaves some out. The table has 100,000 to 150,000 clones, around 78% seen once. V lost 5 bases to trimming and J lost 4 bases, with 14 bases between them. Per the germline V gene, CDR1 is SGHTA and CDR2 is FQGTGA. The CDR3 spans 14 residues. The chain employs TRBV7-3 and TRBJ1-1; D is undetermined. The source of this sequence is a man in his forties or fifties in good health and CMV-seronegative. Material for sequencing was PBMCs. The CDR3 bases are TGTGCCAGCAGCCCTTTAATCTCGGGCACTGAAGCTTTCTTT. Amino acids: CASSPLISGTEAFF.